These 3 T cell receptor beta chains were all obtained from the same sample, sequenced in a study of T cell responses to AZD1222 COVID-19 vaccine. Some clones are missing from TCRdb's copy, which holds only in-frame ones; the method was immunoSEQ multiplex PCR. The table has about 190,000 clones, around 91% seen once; the top ten hold 6% to 8%. The specimen was peripheral blood, collected on day 0 of AZD1222 vaccination. The receptors derive from an adult in good health.

The chain carries TRBV19 and TRBJ2-1; 11 nucleotides align to TRBD2. Germline CDR1 is LNHDA and CDR2 is SQIVND (reference sequence). The CDR3 runs 16 residues. The V segment lost 4 bases and the J segment 6 bases; nucleotides outside the gene matches: 8. CDR3 amino acids: CASSTLAGGPLNEQFF. The DNA of the CDR3 is TGTGCCAGTAGTACCTTAGCGGGGGGGCCGCTCAATGAGCAGTTCTTC.

This chain joins TRBV5-1 and TRBJ2-1; TRBD1 aligns across 8 bases. The germline CDR1 and CDR2 sequences are SGHRS and YFSETQ. The V segment lost 7 bases and the J segment 6 bases; nucleotides outside the gene matches: 9. The CDR3 has 14 amino acids. The CDR3 DNA reads as TGCGCCAGCGCGGGGCAGGGGGCGGCCAATGAGCAGTTCTTC. It translates to CASAGQGAANEQFF.

CDR3 coding DNA: TGTGCCAGCAGTGCCGGGACAGCGTTAACACCCCTCCACTTT. This encodes CASSAGTALTPLHF. This rearrangement joins TRBV27 to TRBJ1-6; 7 positions match TRBD1. CDR1 MNHEY and CDR2 SMNVEV come from the germline V gene (reference sequence). With V trimmed by 5 bases and J by 11 bases, 9 bases remained unmatched. The CDR3 runs 14 residues.